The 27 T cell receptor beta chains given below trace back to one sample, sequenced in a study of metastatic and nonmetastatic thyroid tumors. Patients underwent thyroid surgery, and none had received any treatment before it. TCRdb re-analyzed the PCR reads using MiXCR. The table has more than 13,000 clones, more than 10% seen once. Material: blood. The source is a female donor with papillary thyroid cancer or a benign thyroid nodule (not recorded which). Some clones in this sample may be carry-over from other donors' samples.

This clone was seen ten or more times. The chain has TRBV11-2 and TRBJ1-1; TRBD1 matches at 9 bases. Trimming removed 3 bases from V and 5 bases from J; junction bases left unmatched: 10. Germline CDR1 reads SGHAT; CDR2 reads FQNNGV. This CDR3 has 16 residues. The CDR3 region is CASSFQRTGVRTEAFF. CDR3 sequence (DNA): TGTGCCAGCAGCTTCCAGAGGACAGGGGTCAGGACTGAAGCTTTCTTT.

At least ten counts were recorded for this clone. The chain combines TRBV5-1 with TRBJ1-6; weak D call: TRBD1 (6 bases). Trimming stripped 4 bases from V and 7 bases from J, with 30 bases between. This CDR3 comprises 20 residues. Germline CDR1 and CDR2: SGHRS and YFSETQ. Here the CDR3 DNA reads TGCGCCAGCAGCAAAGCTACAGGGTTAAGCGGGTTTGGATTGAATTCACCCCTCCACTTT. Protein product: CASSKATGLSGFGLNSPLHF. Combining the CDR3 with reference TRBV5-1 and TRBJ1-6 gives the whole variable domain KAGVTQTPRYLIKTRGQQVTLSCSPISGHRSVSWYQQTPGQGLQFLFEYFSETQRNKGNFPGRFSGRQFSNSRSEMNVSTLELGDSALYLCASSKATGLSGFGLNSPLHFGNGTRLTVT.

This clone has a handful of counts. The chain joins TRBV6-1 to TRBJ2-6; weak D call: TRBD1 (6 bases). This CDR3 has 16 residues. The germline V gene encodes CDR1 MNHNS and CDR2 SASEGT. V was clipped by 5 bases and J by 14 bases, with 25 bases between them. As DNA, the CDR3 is TGTGCCAGCAGTCCCGGGACGGGGTTGGGGGCCAATTTCCTGACTTTC. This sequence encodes CASSPGTGLGANFLTF.

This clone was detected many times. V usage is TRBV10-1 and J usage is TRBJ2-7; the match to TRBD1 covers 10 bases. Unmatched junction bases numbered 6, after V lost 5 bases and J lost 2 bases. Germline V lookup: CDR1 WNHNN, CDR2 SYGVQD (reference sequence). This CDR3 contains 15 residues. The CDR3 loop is CASSTTGTGAYEQYF. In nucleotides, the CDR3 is TGCGCCAGCAGTACCACCGGGACAGGGGCCTACGAGCAGTACTTC.

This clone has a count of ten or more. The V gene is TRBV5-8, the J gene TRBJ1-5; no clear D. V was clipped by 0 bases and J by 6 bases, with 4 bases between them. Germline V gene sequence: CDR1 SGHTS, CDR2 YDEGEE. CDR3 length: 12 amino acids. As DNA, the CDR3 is TGTGCCAGCAGCTTGGGCCCTCAGCCCCAGCATTTT. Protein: CASSLGPQPQHF.

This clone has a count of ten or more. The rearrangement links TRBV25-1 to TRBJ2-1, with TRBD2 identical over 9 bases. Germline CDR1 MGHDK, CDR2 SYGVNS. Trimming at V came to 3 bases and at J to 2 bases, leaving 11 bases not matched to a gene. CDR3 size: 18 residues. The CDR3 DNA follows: TGTGCCAGCAGTGACCCCAGACTAGCGGATAATACCTACAATGAGCAGTTCTTC. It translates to CASSDPRLADNTYNEQFF.

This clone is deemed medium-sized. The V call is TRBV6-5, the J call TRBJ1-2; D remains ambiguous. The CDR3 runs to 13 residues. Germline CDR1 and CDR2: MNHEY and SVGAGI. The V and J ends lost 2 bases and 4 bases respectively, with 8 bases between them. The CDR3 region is CASSYTNSYGYTF. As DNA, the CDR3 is TGTGCCAGCAGTTACACCAATAGCTATGGCTACACCTTC.

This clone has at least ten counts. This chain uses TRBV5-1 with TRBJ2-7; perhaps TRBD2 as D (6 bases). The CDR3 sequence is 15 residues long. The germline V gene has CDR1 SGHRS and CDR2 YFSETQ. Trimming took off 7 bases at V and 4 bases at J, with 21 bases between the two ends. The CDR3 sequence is CASSPVGQGGYEQYF. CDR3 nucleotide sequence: TGCGCCAGCTCCCCGGTTGGGCAGGGAGGTTACGAGCAGTACTTC.

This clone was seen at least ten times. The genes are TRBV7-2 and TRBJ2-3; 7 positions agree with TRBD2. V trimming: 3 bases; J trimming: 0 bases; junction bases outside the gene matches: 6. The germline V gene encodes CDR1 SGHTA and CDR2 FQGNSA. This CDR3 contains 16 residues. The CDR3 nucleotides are TGTGCCAGCAGCTTCCGCGGGGGAACTAGCACAGATACGCAGTATTTT. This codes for CASSFRGGTSTDTQYF.

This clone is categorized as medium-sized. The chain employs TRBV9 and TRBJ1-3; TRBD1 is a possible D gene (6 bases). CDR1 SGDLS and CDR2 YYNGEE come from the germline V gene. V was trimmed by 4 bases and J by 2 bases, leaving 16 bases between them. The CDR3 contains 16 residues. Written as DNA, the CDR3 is TGTGCCAGCAGCCCCCACCCAACAGGGACTGGAAACACCATATATTTT. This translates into CASSPHPTGTGNTIYF.

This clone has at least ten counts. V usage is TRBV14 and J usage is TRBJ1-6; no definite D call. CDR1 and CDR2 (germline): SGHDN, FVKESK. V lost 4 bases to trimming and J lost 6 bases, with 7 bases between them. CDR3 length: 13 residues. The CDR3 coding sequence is TGTGCCAGCAGCCCAGGACTTAATTCACCCCTCCACTTT. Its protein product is CASSPGLNSPLHF.

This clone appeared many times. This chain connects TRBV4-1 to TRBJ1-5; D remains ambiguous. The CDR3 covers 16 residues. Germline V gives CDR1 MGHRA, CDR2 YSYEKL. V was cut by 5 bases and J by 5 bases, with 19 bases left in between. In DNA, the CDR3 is TGCGCCAGCAGCTATGCCTTCACAGAAACCTATCAGCCCCAGCATTTT. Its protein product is CASSYAFTETYQPQHF.

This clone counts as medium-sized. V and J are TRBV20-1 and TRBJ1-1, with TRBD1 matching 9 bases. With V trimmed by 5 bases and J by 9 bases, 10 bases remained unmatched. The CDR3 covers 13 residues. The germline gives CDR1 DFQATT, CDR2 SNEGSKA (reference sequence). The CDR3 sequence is CSARWTGELQAFF. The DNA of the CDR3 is TGCAGTGCTCGATGGACAGGGGAACTACAAGCTTTCTTT.

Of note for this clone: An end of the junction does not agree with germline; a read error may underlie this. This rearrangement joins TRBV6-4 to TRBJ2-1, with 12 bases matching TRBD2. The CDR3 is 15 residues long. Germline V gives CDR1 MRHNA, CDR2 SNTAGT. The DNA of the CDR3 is TGTGCCAGCAGTGAATCTAGCGGGAGGGACAATGGGCAGTTCTTC. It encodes CASSESSGRDNGQFF.

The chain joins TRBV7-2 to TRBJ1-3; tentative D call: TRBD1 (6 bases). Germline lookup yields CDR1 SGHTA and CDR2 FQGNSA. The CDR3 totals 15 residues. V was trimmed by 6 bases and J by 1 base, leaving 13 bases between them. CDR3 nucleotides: TGTGCCAGCAGAGAATCTACAGGGTCTGGAAACACCATATATTTT. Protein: CASRESTGSGNTIYF. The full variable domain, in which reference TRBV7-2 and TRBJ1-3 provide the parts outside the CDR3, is GAGVSQSPSNKVTEKGKDVELRCDPISGHTALYWYRQSLGQGLEFLIYFQGNSAPDKSGLPSDRFSAERTGGSVSTLTIQRTQQEDSAVYLCASRESTGSGNTIYFGEGSWLTVV.

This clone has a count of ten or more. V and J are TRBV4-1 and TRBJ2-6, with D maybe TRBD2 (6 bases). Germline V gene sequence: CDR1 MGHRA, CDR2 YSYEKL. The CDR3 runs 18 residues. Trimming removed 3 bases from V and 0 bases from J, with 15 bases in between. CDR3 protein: CASSQGGTVPSGANVLTF. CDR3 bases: TGCGCCAGCAGCCAGGGCGGGACGGTGCCCTCTGGGGCCAACGTCCTGACTTTC.

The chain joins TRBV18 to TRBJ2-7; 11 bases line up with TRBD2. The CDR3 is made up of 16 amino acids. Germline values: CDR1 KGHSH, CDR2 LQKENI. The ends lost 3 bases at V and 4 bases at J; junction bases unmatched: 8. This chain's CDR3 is CASSPGLAGGGYEQYF. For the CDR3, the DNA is TGTGCCAGCTCACCGGGGCTAGCGGGAGGAGGGTACGAGCAGTACTTC. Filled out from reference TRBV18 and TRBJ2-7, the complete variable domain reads NAGVMQNPRHLVRRRGQEARLRCSPMKGHSHVYWYRQLPEEGLKFMVYLQKENIIDESGMPKERFSAEFPKEGPSILRIQQVVRGDSAAYFCASSPGLAGGGYEQYFGPGTRLTVT.

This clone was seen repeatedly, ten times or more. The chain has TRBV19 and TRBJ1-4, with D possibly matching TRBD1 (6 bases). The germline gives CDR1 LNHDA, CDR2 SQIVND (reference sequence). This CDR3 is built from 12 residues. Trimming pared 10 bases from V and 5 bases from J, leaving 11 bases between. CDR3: CATAGENEKLFF. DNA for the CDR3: TGTGCCACGGCAGGGGAGAATGAAAAACTGTTTTTT.

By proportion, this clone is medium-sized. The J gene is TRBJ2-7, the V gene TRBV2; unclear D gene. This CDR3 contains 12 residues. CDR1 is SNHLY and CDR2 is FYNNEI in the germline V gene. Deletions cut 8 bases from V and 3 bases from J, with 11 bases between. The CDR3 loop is CASHEPYYEQYF. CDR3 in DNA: TGTGCCAGCCACGAACCATACTACGAGCAGTACTTC.

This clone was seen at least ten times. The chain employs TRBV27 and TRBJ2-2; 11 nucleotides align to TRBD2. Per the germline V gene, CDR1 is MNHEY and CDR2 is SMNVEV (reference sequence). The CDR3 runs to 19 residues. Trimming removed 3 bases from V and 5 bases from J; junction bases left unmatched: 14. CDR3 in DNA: TGTGCCAGCAGTTTCAGATTTAGCGGGAGGGCCGGAGAGACCGGGGAGCTGTTTTTT. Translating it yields CASSFRFSGRAGETGELFF.

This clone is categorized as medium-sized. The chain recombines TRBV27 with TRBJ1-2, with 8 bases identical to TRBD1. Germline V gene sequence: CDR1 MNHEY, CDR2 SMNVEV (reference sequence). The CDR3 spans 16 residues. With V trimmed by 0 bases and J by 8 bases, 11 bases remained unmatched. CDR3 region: CASSLSSSAGGSGYTF. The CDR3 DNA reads TGTGCCAGCAGTTTATCGAGCTCCGCAGGGGGCTCAGGCTACACCTTC.

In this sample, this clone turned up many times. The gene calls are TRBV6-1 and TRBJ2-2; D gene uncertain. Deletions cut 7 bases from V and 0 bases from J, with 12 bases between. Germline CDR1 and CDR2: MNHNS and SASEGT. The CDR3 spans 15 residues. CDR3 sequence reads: CASILVPANTGELFF. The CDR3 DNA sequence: TGTGCCAGCATACTTGTGCCCGCGAACACCGGGGAGCTGTTTTTT.

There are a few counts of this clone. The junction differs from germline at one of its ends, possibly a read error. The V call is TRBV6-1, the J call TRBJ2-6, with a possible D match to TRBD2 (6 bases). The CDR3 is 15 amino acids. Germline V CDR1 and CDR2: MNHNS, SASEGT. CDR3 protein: CASSLLAGGANALTF. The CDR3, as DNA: TGTGCCAGCAGCCTACTGGCCGGCGGGGCCAACGCCCTGACTTTC.

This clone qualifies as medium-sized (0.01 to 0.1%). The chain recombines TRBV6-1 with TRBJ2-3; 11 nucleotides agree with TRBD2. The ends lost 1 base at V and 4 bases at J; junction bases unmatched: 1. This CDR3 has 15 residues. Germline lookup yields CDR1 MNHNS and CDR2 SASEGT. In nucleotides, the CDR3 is TGTGCCAGCAGTGAAGTTAGCGGGAGGGCAGATACGCAGTATTTT. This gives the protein CASSEVSGRADTQYF.

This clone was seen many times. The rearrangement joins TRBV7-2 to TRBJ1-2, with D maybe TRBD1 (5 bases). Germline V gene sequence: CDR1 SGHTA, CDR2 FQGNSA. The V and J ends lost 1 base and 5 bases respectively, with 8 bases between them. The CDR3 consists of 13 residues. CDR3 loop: CASSLGAGYGYTF. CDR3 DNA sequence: TGTGCCAGCAGCTTAGGGGCAGGGTATGGCTACACCTTC.

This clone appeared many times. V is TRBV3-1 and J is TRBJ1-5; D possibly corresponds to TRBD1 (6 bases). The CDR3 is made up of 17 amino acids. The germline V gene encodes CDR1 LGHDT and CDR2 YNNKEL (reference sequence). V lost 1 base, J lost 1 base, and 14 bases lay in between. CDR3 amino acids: CASSQGGKGGSNQPQHF. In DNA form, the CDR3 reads TGTGCCAGCAGCCAAGGGGGGAAAGGGGGGAGCAATCAGCCCCAGCATTTT.

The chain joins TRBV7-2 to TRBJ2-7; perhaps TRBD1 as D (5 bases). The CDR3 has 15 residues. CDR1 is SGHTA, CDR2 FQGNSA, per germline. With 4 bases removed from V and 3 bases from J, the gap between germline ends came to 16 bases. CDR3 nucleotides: TGTGCCAGCAGCTCCGCAGGGTTATTCTTCTACGAGCAGTACTTC. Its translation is CASSSAGLFFYEQYF.